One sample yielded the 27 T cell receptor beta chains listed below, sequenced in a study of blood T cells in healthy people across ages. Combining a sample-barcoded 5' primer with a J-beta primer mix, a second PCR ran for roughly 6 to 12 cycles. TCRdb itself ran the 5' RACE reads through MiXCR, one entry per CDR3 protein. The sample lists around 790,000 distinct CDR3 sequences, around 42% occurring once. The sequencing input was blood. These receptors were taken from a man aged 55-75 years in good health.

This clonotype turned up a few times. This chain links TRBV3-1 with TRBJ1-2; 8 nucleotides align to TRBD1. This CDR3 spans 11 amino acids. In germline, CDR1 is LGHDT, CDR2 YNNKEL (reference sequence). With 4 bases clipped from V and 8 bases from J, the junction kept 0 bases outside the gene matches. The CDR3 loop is CASSRTGGYTF. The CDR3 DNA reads TGTGCCAGCAGCCGGACAGGGGGCTACACCTTC.

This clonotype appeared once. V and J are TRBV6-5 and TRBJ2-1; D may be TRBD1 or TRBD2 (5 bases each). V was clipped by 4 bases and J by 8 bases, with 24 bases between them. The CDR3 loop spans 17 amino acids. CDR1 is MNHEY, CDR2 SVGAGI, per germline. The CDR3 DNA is TGTGCCAGCAGTTGGAAGCCTAGGGGTCGGGGTTACGATGAGCAGTTCTTC. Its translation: CASSWKPRGRGYDEQFF.

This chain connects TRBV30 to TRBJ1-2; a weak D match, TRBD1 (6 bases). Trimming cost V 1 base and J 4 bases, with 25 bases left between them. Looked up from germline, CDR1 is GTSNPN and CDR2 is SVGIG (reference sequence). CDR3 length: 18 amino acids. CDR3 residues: CAWSGEGGDNPTGYGYTF. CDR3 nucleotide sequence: TGTGCCTGGAGTGGAGAGGGGGGGGACAACCCAACTGGCTATGGCTACACCTTC.

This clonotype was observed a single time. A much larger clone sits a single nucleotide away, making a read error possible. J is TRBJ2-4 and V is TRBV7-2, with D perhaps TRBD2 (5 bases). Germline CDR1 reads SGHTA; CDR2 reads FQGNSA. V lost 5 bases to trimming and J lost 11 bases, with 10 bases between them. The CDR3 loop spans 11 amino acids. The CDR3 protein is CASSPGGLQYF. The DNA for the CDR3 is TGTGCCAGCAGCCCAGGAGGTCTTCAGTACTTC.

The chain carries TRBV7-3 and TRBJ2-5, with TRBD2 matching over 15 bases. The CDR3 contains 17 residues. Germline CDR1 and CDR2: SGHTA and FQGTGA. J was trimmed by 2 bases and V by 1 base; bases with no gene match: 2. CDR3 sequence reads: CASSLRGLAGGQETQYF. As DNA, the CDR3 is TGTGCCAGCAGCTTAAGGGGACTAGCGGGGGGACAAGAGACCCAGTACTTC.

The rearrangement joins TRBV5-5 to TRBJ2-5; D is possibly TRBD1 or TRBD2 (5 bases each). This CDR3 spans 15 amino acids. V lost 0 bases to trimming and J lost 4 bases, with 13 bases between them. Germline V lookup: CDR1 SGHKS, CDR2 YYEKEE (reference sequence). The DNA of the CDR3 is TGTGCCAGCAGCTTGGATGGGACCCCTCGAGAGACCCAGTACTTC. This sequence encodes CASSLDGTPRETQYF.

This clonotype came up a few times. DNA for the CDR3: TGTGCCAGCAGTGTACAGGGGCCCCCTGGGTATGGCTACACCTTC. Its protein product is CASSVQGPPGYGYTF. The J gene is TRBJ1-2, the V gene TRBV25-1, with 7 positions matching TRBD1. J was trimmed by 5 bases and V by 4 bases; bases with no gene match: 10. The CDR3 covers 15 residues. Germline CDR1 is MGHDK and CDR2 is SYGVNS.

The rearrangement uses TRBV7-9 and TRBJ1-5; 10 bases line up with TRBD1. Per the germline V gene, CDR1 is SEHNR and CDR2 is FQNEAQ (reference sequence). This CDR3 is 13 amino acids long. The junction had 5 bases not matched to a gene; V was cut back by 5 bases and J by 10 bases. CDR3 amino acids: CASSPGQGIPQHF. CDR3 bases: TGTGCCAGCAGCCCGGGACAGGGGATACCCCAGCATTTT. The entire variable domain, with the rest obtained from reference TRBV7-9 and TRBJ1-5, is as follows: DTGVSQNPRHKITKRGQNVTFRCDPISEHNRLYWYRQTLGQGPEFLTYFQNEAQLEKSRLLSDRFSAERPKGSFSTLEIQRTEQGDSAMYLCASSPGQGIPQHFGDGTRLSIL.

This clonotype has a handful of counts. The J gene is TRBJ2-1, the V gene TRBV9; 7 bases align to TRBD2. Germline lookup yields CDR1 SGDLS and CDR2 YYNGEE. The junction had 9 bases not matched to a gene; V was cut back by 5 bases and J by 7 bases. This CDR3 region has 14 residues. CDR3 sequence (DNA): TGTGCCAGCAGGGTCGGGCTAGCGGCTAATGAGCAGTTCTTC. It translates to CASRVGLAANEQFF. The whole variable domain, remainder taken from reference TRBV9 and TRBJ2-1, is DSGVTQTPKHLITATGQRVTLRCSPRSGDLSVYWYQQSLDQGLQFLIQYYNGEERAKGNILERFSAQQFPDLHSELNLSSLELGDSALYFCASRVGLAANEQFFGPGTRLTVL.

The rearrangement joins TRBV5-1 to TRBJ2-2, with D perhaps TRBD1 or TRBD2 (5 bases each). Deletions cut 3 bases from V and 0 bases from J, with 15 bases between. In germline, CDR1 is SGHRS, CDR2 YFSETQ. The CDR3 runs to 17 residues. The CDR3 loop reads CASSSLFGDANTGELFF. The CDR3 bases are TGCGCCAGCAGCTCCCTTTTTGGGGACGCGAACACCGGGGAGCTGTTTTTT.

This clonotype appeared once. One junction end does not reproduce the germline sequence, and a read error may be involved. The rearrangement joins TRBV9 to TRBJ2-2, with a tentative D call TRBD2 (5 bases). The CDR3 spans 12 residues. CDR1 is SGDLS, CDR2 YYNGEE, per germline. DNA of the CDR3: TGTGCCAGCAGCGAAGACACCGGGGAGCTGTATTTT. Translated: CASSEDTGELYF.

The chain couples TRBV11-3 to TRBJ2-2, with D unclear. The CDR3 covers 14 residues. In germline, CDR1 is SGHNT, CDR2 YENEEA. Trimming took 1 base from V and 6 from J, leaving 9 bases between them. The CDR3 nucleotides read TGTGCCAGCAGCTTAGTTTCCAGGTCCGGGGAGCTGTTTTTT. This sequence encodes CASSLVSRSGELFF.

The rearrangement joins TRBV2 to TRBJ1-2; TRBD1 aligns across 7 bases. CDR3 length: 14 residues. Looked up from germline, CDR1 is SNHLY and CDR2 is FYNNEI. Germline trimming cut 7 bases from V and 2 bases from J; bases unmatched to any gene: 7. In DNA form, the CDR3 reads TGTGCCAGCATCCAAATGACAGGGAACTATGGCTACACCTTC. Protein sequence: CASIQMTGNYGYTF.

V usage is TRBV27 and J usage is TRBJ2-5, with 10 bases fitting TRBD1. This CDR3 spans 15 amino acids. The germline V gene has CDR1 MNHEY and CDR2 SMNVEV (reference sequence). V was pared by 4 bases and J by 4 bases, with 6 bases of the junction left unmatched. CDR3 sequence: CASSYGTGVVETQYF. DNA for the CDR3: TGTGCCAGCAGTTACGGGACAGGGGTAGTAGAGACCCAGTACTTC.

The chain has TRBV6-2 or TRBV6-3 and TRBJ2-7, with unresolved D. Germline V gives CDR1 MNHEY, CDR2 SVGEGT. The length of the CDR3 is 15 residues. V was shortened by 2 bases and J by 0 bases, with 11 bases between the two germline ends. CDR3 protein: CASSYMEDSSYEQYF. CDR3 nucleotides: TGTGCCAGCAGTTACATGGAAGATAGCTCCTACGAGCAGTACTTC.

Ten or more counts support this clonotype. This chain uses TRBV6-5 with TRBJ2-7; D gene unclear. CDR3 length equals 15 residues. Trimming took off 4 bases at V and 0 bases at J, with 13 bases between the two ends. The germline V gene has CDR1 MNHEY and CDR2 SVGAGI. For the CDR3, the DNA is TGTGCCAGCAGTTTTCGGTTTGGCAGCTCCTACGAGCAGTACTTC. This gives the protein CASSFRFGSSYEQYF.

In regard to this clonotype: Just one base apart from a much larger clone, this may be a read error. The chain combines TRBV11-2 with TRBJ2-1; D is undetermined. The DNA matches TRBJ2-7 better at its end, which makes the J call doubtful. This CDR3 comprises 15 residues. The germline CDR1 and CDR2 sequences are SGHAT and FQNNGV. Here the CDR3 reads CASSLGRSSYNEQYF. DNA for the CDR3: TGTGCCAGCAGCTTAGGGCGGAGCTCCTACAATGAGCAGTACTTC.

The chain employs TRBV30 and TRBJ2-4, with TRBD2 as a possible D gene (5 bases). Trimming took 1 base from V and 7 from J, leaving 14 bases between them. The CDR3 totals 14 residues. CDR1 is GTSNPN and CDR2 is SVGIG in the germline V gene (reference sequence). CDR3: CAWSAGGGVNIQYF. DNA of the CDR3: TGTGCCTGGAGTGCTGGCGGAGGCGTGAACATTCAGTACTTC.

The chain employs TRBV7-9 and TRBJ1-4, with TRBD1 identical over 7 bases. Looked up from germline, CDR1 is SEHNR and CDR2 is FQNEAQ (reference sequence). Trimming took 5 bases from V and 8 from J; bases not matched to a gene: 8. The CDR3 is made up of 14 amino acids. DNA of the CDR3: TGTGCCAGCAGCCCGACAGGGTCAAAGGAAAAACTGTTTTTT. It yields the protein CASSPTGSKEKLFF. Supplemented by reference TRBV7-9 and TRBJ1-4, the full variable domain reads DTGVSQNPRHKITKRGQNVTFRCDPISEHNRLYWYRQTLGQGPEFLTYFQNEAQLEKSRLLSDRFSAERPKGSFSTLEIQRTEQGDSAMYLCASSPTGSKEKLFFGSGTQLSVL.

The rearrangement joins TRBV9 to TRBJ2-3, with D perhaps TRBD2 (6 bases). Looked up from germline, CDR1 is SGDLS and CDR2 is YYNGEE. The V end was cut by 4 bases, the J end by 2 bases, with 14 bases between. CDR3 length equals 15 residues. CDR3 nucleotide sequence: TGTGCCAGCAGCACCCCTGCGGGGTCCACAGATACGCAGTATTTT. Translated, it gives CASSTPAGSTDTQYF.

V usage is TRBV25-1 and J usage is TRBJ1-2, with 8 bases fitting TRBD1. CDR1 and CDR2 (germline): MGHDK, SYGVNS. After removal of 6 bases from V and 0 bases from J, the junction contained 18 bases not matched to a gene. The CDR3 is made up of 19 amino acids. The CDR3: CASSPFLQGEYGANYGYTF. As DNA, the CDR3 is TGTGCCAGCAGCCCATTTCTACAGGGGGAGTATGGAGCTAACTATGGCTACACCTTC.

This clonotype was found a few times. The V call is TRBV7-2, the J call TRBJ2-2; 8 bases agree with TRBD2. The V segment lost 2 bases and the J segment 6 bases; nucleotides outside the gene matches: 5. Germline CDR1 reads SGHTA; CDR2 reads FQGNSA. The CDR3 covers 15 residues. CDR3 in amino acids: CASSLLPGGPGELFF. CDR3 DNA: TGTGCCAGCAGCTTATTGCCGGGGGGGCCCGGGGAGCTGTTTTTT.

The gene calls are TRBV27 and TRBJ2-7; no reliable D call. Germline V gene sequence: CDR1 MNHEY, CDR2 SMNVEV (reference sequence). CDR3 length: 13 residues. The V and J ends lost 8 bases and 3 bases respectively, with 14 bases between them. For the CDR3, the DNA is TGTGCCAGCGCACCACCTGGCTTCTACGAGCAGTACTTC. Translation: CASAPPGFYEQYF.

The CDR3 spells CSAIAAGGTQETQYF. DNA for the CDR3: TGCAGTGCTATCGCGGCGGGGGGAACACAAGAGACCCAGTACTTC. The J gene is TRBJ2-5, the V gene TRBV20-1; 8 bases align to TRBD2. Trimming took 4 bases from V and 2 from J; bases not matched to a gene: 9. The CDR3 loop spans 15 amino acids. Per the germline V gene, CDR1 is DFQATT and CDR2 is SNEGSKA (reference sequence).

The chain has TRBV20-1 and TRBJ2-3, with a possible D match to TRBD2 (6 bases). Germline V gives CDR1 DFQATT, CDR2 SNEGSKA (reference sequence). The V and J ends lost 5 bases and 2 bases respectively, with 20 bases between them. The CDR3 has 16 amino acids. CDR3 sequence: CSAPTGGYGDTDTQYF. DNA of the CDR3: TGCAGTGCTCCGACCGGGGGATACGGTGACACAGATACGCAGTATTTT.

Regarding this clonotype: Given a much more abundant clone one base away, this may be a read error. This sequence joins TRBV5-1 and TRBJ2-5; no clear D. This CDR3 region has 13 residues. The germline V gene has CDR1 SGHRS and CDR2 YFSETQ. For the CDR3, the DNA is TGCTCCAGCAGCTTGGGAACGAAACAGACCCAGTACTTC. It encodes CSSSLGTKQTQYF.

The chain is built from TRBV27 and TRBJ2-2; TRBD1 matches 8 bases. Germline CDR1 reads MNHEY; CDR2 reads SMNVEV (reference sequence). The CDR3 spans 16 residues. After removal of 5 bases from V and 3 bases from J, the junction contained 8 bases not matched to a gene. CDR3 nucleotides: TGTGCCAGCAGTCCCTCCCGGACAGGGTACACCGGGGAGCTGTTTTTT. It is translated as CASSPSRTGYTGELFF.